These 30 T cell receptor beta chains share one sample of origin, sequenced in a study of T-cell reconstitution after alpha-beta-depleted transplantation in children. The library targeted TCRbeta and was prepared with unique molecular identifiers. TCRdb re-analysed the PCR reads in MiXCR, keeping a single row per CDR3 protein. The top ten hold approximately 2% of the sample, which has hundreds of thousands of distinct CDR3 sequences, roughly a tenth seen once. Sample: PBMCs, taken before TCRalphabeta/CD19-depleted stem cell transplant. The receptors were gathered from a child aged 2 to 10 with inherited bone marrow failure, due to receive a stem cell transplant.

The table lists this clonotype with many counts. The chain joins TRBV5-1 to TRBJ2-7; D might be TRBD1 or TRBD2, each matching 7 bases. This CDR3 has 15 residues. V lost 4 bases to trimming and J lost 1 base, with 15 bases between them. Looked up from germline, CDR1 is SGHRS and CDR2 is YFSETQ. The CDR3 region has the DNA TGCGCCAGCAGCATCTACAGGGGAGGGTCCTACGAGCAGTACTTC. It is translated as CASSIYRGGSYEQYF. The complete variable domain, with remaining parts taken from reference TRBV5-1 and TRBJ2-7, reads KAGVTQTPRYLIKTRGQQVTLSCSPISGHRSVSWYQQTPGQGLQFLFEYFSETQRNKGNFPGRFSGRQFSNSRSEMNVSTLELGDSALYLCASSIYRGGSYEQYFGPGTRLTVT.

In regard to this clonotype: A much larger clone lies a single base off, so this may be a read error. The chain employs TRBV5-1 and TRBJ2-1, with TRBD2 matching 11 bases. This CDR3 spans 15 amino acids. CDR1 SGHRS and CDR2 YFSETQ come from the germline V gene. The V and J ends lost 4 bases and 10 bases, in that order; junction bases with no gene match: 10. CDR3 loop: CASSPTSGTGGEQFF. CDR3 DNA: TGCGCCAGCAGCCCGACTAGCGGGACGGGAGGAGAGCAGTTCTTC.

In this sample, this clonotype turned up many times. The J gene is TRBJ2-1, the V gene TRBV20-1; 8 bases map to TRBD1. Germline-derived CDR1 and CDR2 are DFQATT and SNEGSKA (reference sequence). The V gene end was trimmed by 3 bases and the J gene end by 8 bases; junction bases not matched to a gene: 9. The CDR3 is 14 amino acids. CDR3 residues: CSARSVLQGDEQFF. Written as DNA, the CDR3 is TGCAGTGCTAGGTCCGTCCTACAGGGGGATGAGCAGTTCTTC.

The chain is built from TRBV20-1 and TRBJ2-6, with a possible D match to TRBD1 (5 bases). Germline CDR1 DFQATT, CDR2 SNEGSKA (reference sequence). Trimming removed 5 bases at V and 0 bases at J, with 14 bases between. The CDR3 has 16 residues. The CDR3 coding sequence is TGCAGTGCTGCCCTGGCAGGGTCCTCTGGGGCCAACGTCCTGACTTTC. Translated, it gives CSAALAGSSGANVLTF.

On this clonotype itself: A much larger clone lies one base from this, so it may be a read error. The gene calls are TRBV3-1 and TRBJ2-7, with 9 nucleotides matching TRBD1. The V gene end was trimmed by 3 bases and the J gene end by 4 bases; junction bases not matched to a gene: 10. The CDR3 length is 16 residues. Germline lookup yields CDR1 LGHDT and CDR2 YNNKEL (reference sequence). The CDR3 region is CASSHGPGQGRYEQYF. CDR3 sequence (DNA): TGTGCCAGCAGCCACGGCCCGGGACAGGGAAGGTACGAGCAGTACTTC.

Many counts were recorded for this clonotype. Its ends do not fully match the called genes, so a read error is possible. This chain uses TRBV5-1 with TRBJ2-2; TRBD2 is a possible D gene (6 bases). This CDR3 region has 15 residues. Germline CDR1 SGHRS, CDR2 YFSETQ. As DNA, the CDR3 is TGCGCCAGCAGGCGAACGGGAGCGGACACAGGGGAGCTGTTTTTT. Protein: CASRRTGADTGELFF.

This clonotype was observed many times. The gene calls are TRBV20-1 and TRBJ2-3; a weak D match, TRBD1 (6 bases). The V end was cut by 6 bases, the J end by 2 bases, with 21 bases between. Germline CDR1 DFQATT, CDR2 SNEGSKA (reference sequence). The CDR3 sequence is 16 residues long. Here the CDR3 DNA reads TGCAGTGCGGAAACGACAGGCCCCTATCCCACAGATACGCAGTATTTT. It is translated as CSAETTGPYPTDTQYF.

This clonotype was seen ten or more times. The CDR3 spells CASSPRGGATNEKLFF. The CDR3 DNA reads TGCGCCAGCAGCCCAAGAGGGGGGGCAACTAATGAAAAACTGTTTTTT. The V and J genes are TRBV4-3 and TRBJ1-4; D perhaps matches TRBD1 (6 bases). Germline loops: CDR1 LGHNA, CDR2 YSLEER. CDR3 length equals 16 residues. Between the trimmed V and J ends, which lost 4 bases and 0 bases, there was a span of 12 bases.

The table lists this clonotype with many counts. This chain connects TRBV20-1 to TRBJ1-6; no reliable D call. The CDR3 consists of 17 residues. Germline CDR1 is DFQATT and CDR2 is SNEGSKA (reference sequence). Deletions cut 0 bases from V and 0 bases from J, with 12 bases between. The CDR3 nucleotides are TGCAGTGCTAGAGAATTAGGGCCTAGCTCCTATAATTCACCCCTCCACTTT. Amino acids: CSARELGPSSYNSPLHF.

A word on this clonotype: Being one base from a much bigger clone, this may be a read error. V gene TRBV9 combines with J gene TRBJ2-2; 9 nucleotides align to TRBD2. This CDR3 is built from 13 residues. The V gene's germline CDR1 is SGDLS and CDR2 YYNGEE. The CDR3 region is CASSAGTSRELVF. DNA of the CDR3: TGTGCCAGCAGCGCAGGGACTAGCAGGGAGCTGGTTTTT.

This clonotype was observed many times. The chain couples TRBV3-1 to TRBJ2-6; D remains unclear. The V gene's germline CDR1 is LGHDT and CDR2 YNNKEL (reference sequence). The germline V and J ends were trimmed by 0 bases and 0 bases, with 9 bases remaining between them. The CDR3 contains 17 residues. The CDR3, as DNA: TGTGCCAGCAGCCAAGAATGGCAGAGCTCTGGGGCCAACGTCCTGACTTTC. It is translated as CASSQEWQSSGANVLTF.

The V call is TRBV19, the J call TRBJ2-7; D gene ambiguous. The CDR3 length is 17 residues. From germline, CDR1 is LNHDA and CDR2 SQIVND (reference sequence). V shed 4 bases and J shed 0 bases, with 19 bases lying between them. The CDR3 DNA reads TGTGCCAGTAGTACGGCCAGTAACTCAGAAATCTCCTACGAGCAGTACTTC. Amino acids: CASSTASNSEISYEQYF.

This clonotype appeared many times. The V and J genes are TRBV27 and TRBJ2-1; D is uncertain. Germline V gene lookup returns CDR1 MNHEY and CDR2 SMNVEV (reference sequence). Trimming left V 6 bases short and J 3 bases short, with 12 bases between. The CDR3 totals 14 residues. Here the CDR3 reads CASRGRAFYNEQFF. The CDR3 region has the DNA TGTGCCAGCAGGGGTCGGGCGTTCTACAATGAGCAGTTCTTC.

This clonotype has only a few counts. DNA of the CDR3: TGTGCCATCAGTGAGCCCCGACTGGACAGGGACGGGAGCTATGGAGAGACCCAGTACTTC. This translates into CAISEPRLDRDGSYGETQYF. V usage is TRBV10-3 and J usage is TRBJ2-5, with 8 bases that match TRBD1. The junction had 21 bases not matched to a gene; V was cut back by 2 bases and J by 4 bases. This CDR3 is 20 amino acids long. Per germline, CDR1 ENHRY and CDR2 SYGVKD.

This clonotype was seen many times. The chain combines TRBV6-1 with TRBJ2-7; TRBD2 aligns across 13 bases. This CDR3 comprises 19 residues. V lost 0 bases and J lost 6; bases outside the gene matches: 14. Germline V gene lookup returns CDR1 MNHNS and CDR2 SASEGT. The CDR3 DNA reads as TGTGCCAGCAGTGAAGCGGGACAGGGACTAGCGGGGCGGCTGCGCGAGCAGTACTTC. The encoded protein is CASSEAGQGLAGRLREQYF.

In this sample, this clonotype turned up many times. DNA for the CDR3: TGTGCCAGCAGTCGTAACCGGGACAGGGGAGGAGCTTTCTTT. Translated, it gives CASSRNRDRGGAFF. The chain joins TRBV11-2 to TRBJ1-1; 10 bases line up with TRBD1. The CDR3 has 14 amino acids. V shed 6 bases and J 10 bases; nucleotides not matched to a gene: 11. Germline-derived CDR1 and CDR2 are SGHAT and FQNNGV. The complete variable domain, with remaining parts taken from reference TRBV11-2 and TRBJ1-1, reads EAGVAQSPRYKIIEKRQSVAFWCNPISGHATLYWYQQILGQGPKLLIQFQNNGVVDDSQLPKDRFSAERLKGVDSTLKIQPAKLEDSAVYLCASSRNRDRGGAFFGQGTRLTVV.

This clonotype showed up many times. The rearrangement uses TRBV27 and TRBJ2-2, with TRBD2 matching 14 bases. The ends lost 2 bases at V and 4 bases at J; junction bases unmatched: 3. The CDR3 loop spans 17 amino acids. Germline values: CDR1 MNHEY, CDR2 SMNVEV (reference sequence). The CDR3 region is CASSLGLAGGVTGELFF. The CDR3 DNA is TGTGCCAGCAGTTTAGGACTAGCGGGAGGTGTCACCGGGGAGCTGTTTTTT.

This clonotype appeared many times. This chain joins TRBV2 and TRBJ2-5, with a possible D match to TRBD1 (6 bases). Germline CDR1 is SNHLY and CDR2 is FYNNEI. Trimming pared 4 bases from V and 5 bases from J, leaving 8 bases between. The CDR3 spans 12 residues. The CDR3 protein is CASSAGVETQYF. The DNA of the CDR3 is TGTGCCAGCAGTGCAGGGGTTGAGACCCAGTACTTC. Using reference TRBV2 and TRBJ2-5 for the parts outside the CDR3, the full variable domain is EPEVTQTPSHQVTQMGQEVILRCVPISNHLYFYWYRQILGQKVEFLVSFYNNEISEKSEIFDDQFSVERPDGSNFTLKIRSTKLEDSAMYFCASSAGVETQYFGPGTRLLVL.

This clonotype showed up many times. The chain recombines TRBV5-1 with TRBJ2-1, with D perhaps TRBD1 or TRBD2 (5 bases each). Germline CDR1 reads SGHRS; CDR2 reads YFSETQ. The V end lost 4 bases, the J end lost 7 bases, and 27 bases lay between the germline ends. This CDR3 has 18 residues. In DNA form, the CDR3 reads TGCGCCAGCAGCCACCTGCACCCGGGACGACTTCCTGGGAATGAGCAGTTCTTC. Translating it yields CASSHLHPGRLPGNEQFF.

The chain couples TRBV29-1 to TRBJ2-6; 7 nucleotides agree with TRBD2. Germline values: CDR1 SQVTM, CDR2 ANQGSEA. Trimming removed 6 bases from V and 0 bases from J; junction bases left unmatched: 5. The length of the CDR3 is 15 residues. The CDR3 here is CSVGRDGSGANVLTF. The CDR3 region has the DNA TGCAGCGTAGGGAGGGACGGCTCTGGGGCCAACGTCCTGACTTTC.

This clonotype was seen many times. The V gene is TRBV7-2, the J gene TRBJ2-7; D gene unclear. CDR3 length equals 14 residues. The V end was cut by 5 bases, the J end by 2 bases, with 13 bases between. Germline assignment: CDR1 SGHTA and CDR2 FQGNSA. The CDR3 coding sequence is TGTGCCAGCAGCCCTTCCTATCACCCCTACGAGCAGTACTTC. Protein sequence: CASSPSYHPYEQYF.

This clonotype showed up many times. This chain uses TRBV4-2 with TRBJ2-7; weak D call: TRBD2 (7 bases). V was shortened by 0 bases and J by 7 bases, with 16 bases between the two germline ends. This CDR3 spans 15 amino acids. The V gene's germline CDR1 is LGHNA and CDR2 YNFKEQ. The CDR3 protein is CASSQEGGGKREQYF. CDR3 bases: TGTGCCAGCAGCCAAGAAGGGGGGGGAAAAAGGGAGCAGTACTTC.

The chain is built from TRBV20-1 and TRBJ2-3, with a weak D call TRBD2 (6 bases). The CDR3 runs to 16 residues. Germline V gene sequence: CDR1 DFQATT, CDR2 SNEGSKA (reference sequence). Trimming took 2 bases from V and 0 from J, leaving 15 bases between them. CDR3 DNA sequence: TGCAGTGCTAGAATTTCACTAGCTGCTAGCACAGATACGCAGTATTTT. Translation gives CSARISLAASTDTQYF.

This clonotype was picked up a small number of times. The CDR3: CASSFPVSGRRALDETQYF. The CDR3 DNA reads as TGTGCCAGCAGCTTCCCTGTTAGCGGGAGGAGGGCGTTAGACGAGACCCAGTACTTC. V usage is TRBV11-3 and J usage is TRBJ2-5; TRBD2 matches 10 bases. Germline CDR1 and CDR2: SGHNT and YENEEA. CDR3 length: 19 amino acids. J lost 5 bases, V lost 3 bases, and 18 bases had no gene match.

This clonotype was seen many times. The chain carries TRBV7-8 and TRBJ2-4; D possibly corresponds to TRBD2 (5 bases). The CDR3 is 15 residues long. V gave up 4 bases and J gave up 8 bases, with 18 bases separating them. CDR1 is SGHVS and CDR2 is FQNEAQ in the germline V gene. DNA of the CDR3: TGTGCCAGCAGCTCCACTAGGGCTCCTGGAGACATTCAGTACTTC. It codes for CASSSTRAPGDIQYF.

The table lists this clonotype with many counts. CDR3 region: CASSQDGEETQETQYF. In DNA form, the CDR3 reads TGCGCCAGCAGCCAAGATGGAGAAGAGACCCAAGAGACCCAGTACTTC. The V call is TRBV4-3, the J call TRBJ2-5; D is undetermined. CDR1 is LGHNA and CDR2 is YSLEER in the germline V gene. The V end lost 0 bases, the J end lost 1 base, and 12 bases lay between the germline ends. The CDR3 has 16 amino acids.

This clonotype was recorded at least ten times. The chain carries TRBV29-1 and TRBJ1-5; a weak D match, TRBD1 (5 bases). The CDR3 sequence is 12 residues long. V was cut by 6 bases and J by 4 bases, with 10 bases left in between. Looked up from germline, CDR1 is SQVTM and CDR2 is ANQGSEA. The CDR3 DNA reads as TGCAGCGTGGCGGGGGGAAATCAGCCCCAGCATTTT. This gives the protein CSVAGGNQPQHF.

This clonotype was detected many times. This chain joins TRBV6-5 and TRBJ1-5; no definite D call. There are 15 residues in the CDR3. Germline V gene data show CDR1 as MNHEY and CDR2 as SVGAGI. V lost 2 bases, J lost 1 base, and 9 bases lay in between. CDR3 in DNA: TGTGCCAGCAGTTACCTGGGGATGAGCAATCAGCCCCAGCATTTT. This codes for CASSYLGMSNQPQHF.

The rearrangement uses TRBV10-3 and TRBJ2-1, with 8 bases lining up with TRBD1. Germline assignment: CDR1 ENHRY and CDR2 SYGVKD. The CDR3 loop spans 17 amino acids. V shed 4 bases, J shed 6 bases, and the junction held 14 bases outside the gene matches. CDR3 in DNA: TGTGCCATCAGTGGGTCTGTGCTGCAGGGGGCAGGCAATGAGCAGTTCTTC. Amino acid sequence: CAISGSVLQGAGNEQFF.

This chain joins TRBV6-1 and TRBJ2-1; D unresolved. The CDR3 length is 13 residues. Trimming left V 5 bases short and J 6 bases short, with 11 bases between. Germline V gene lookup returns CDR1 MNHNS and CDR2 SASEGT. Here the CDR3 DNA reads TGTGCCAGCAGTCGACTCCCCCCCAATGAGCAGTTCTTC. Protein product: CASSRLPPNEQFF.